A few counts support the clone carrying this TCR beta chain. This sample stems from a study of T cells after yellow fever vaccination. J was trimmed by 1 base and V by 3 bases; bases with no gene match: 19. CDR1 is LGHNA and CDR2 is YNFKEQ in the germline V gene. The CDR3 spans 21 residues. TCRdb recomputed calls from the 5' RACE reads with MiXCR, one row per CDR3 protein. The table has about 400,000 distinct CDR3 sequences, about 6% seen once; the top ten hold over 12%. V and J are TRBV4-2 and TRBJ2-1; TRBD2 aligns across 9 bases. The TCR comes from a man aged 30-40 years who received the YFV17D yellow fever vaccine. Material: PBMCs, obtained 5 days after the yellow fever booster vaccination. The CDR3 DNA reads TGTGCCAGCAGCCACTTCCTAGGGGTAGCGGGAGAGATTATTTCCTACAATGAGCAGTTCTTC. It translates to CASSHFLGVAGEIISYNEQFF.